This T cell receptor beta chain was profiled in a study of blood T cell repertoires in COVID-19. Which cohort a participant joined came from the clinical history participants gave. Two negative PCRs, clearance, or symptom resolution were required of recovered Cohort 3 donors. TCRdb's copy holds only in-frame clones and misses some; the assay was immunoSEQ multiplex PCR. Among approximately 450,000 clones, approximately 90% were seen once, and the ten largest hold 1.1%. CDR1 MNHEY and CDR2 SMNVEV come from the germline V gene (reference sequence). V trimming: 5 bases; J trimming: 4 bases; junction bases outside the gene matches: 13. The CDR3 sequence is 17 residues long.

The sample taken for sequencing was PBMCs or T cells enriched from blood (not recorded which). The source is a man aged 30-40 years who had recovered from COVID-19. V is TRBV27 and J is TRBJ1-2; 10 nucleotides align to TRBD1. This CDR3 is CASSPLPTTGGPYGYTF. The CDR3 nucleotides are TGTGCCAGCAGTCCTCTACCTACGACAGGGGGCCCCTATGGCTACACCTTC.